This passage covers 17 T cell receptor beta chains from one sample sequenced in a study of shared clonotypes between healthy human individuals. Clones were sequenced by immunoSEQ multiplex PCR, and TCRdb holds only the in-frame ones, with some missing. Counted here are about 110,000 clones, over 65% occurring once; the ten biggest clones make up 24%. Sequencing was carried out using memory CD8+ T cells sorted from blood. Indicated subset: CD45RO+ cells pooled with CCR7-negative TemRA cells. Source of these receptors: a woman aged 25 to 39 in good health.

The V gene is TRBV29-1, the J gene TRBJ1-1; D may be TRBD1 (5 bases). V shed 5 bases and J shed 6 bases, with 13 bases lying between them. Germline assignment: CDR1 SQVTM and CDR2 ANQGSEA. CDR3 size: 12 residues. The CDR3 DNA reads TGCAGCGTTTCGCCCACAGGTCCTGAAGCTTTCTTT. Translating gives CSVSPTGPEAFF.

This clone was counted a few times. The chain has TRBV11-1 and TRBJ2-5, with D possibly called TRBD1 or TRBD2 (5 bases each). Per the germline V gene, CDR1 is SGHAT and CDR2 is FQDESV (reference sequence). The CDR3 is 15 residues long. Trimming removed 3 bases from V and 5 bases from J, with 16 bases in between. The CDR3 DNA reads as TGTGCCAGCAGCTTGGGGGACGGCCATACGGAGACCCAGTACTTC. It encodes CASSLGDGHTETQYF.

The chain uses TRBV28 and TRBJ2-7, with D possibly being TRBD2 (6 bases). The V gene lost 6 bases and the J gene lost 4 bases, with 10 bases spanning the gap. The CDR3 spans 12 residues. Germline CDR1 is MDHEN and CDR2 is SYDVKM. The CDR3 DNA is TGTGCCAGCAGATCCCGGGGGTACGAGCAGTACTTC. It specifies CASRSRGYEQYF.

The genes are TRBV19 and TRBJ1-1; TRBD1 matches at 7 bases. V was clipped by 7 bases and J by 1 base; unmatched bases: 6. The CDR3 loop spans 14 amino acids. Per the germline V gene, CDR1 is LNHDA and CDR2 is SQIVND (reference sequence). CDR3 in amino acids: CASTKTGSNTEAFF. DNA for the CDR3: TGTGCCAGTACAAAGACAGGGTCGAACACTGAAGCTTTCTTT. Drawing the rest from reference TRBV19 and TRBJ1-1, the complete variable domain is DGGITQSPKYLFRKEGQNVTLSCEQNLNHDAMYWYRQDPGQGLRLIYYSQIVNDFQKGDIAEGYSVSREKKESFPLTVTSAQKNPTAFYLCASTKTGSNTEAFFGQGTRLTVV.

This rearrangement joins TRBV6-5 to TRBJ2-7; maybe TRBD1 (5 bases). Germline-derived CDR1 and CDR2 are MNHEY and SVGAGI. This CDR3 spans 15 amino acids. V was clipped by 4 bases and J by 1 base, with 14 bases between them. This CDR3 reads CASSWGRRVSYEQYF. In DNA, the CDR3 is TGTGCCAGCAGTTGGGGCAGGCGCGTTTCCTACGAGCAGTACTTC.

This clone was counted only a few times. This chain connects TRBV28 to TRBJ1-5; D remains ambiguous. Looked up from germline, CDR1 is MDHEN and CDR2 is SYDVKM. This CDR3 has 15 residues. V was shortened by 5 bases and J by 8 bases, with 19 bases between the two germline ends. The CDR3 sequence is CASSTARRLWEPQHF. CDR3 DNA sequence: TGTGCCAGCAGTACGGCTCGTAGGCTTTGGGAGCCCCAGCATTTT.

The table lists this clone with a few counts. The chain employs TRBV27 and TRBJ1-4, with D hard to call. Trimming removed 8 bases from V and 5 bases from J, with 9 bases in between. CDR1 MNHEY and CDR2 SMNVEV come from the germline V gene (reference sequence). CDR3 size: 12 residues. CDR3 in amino acids: CASCSANEKLFF. The CDR3 region has the DNA TGTGCCAGCTGTAGCGCGAATGAAAAACTGTTTTTT. Based on the CDR3 plus reference TRBV27 and TRBJ1-4, the full variable domain is EAQVTQNPRYLITVTGKKLTVTCSQNMNHEYMSWYRQDPGLGLRQIYYSMNVEVTDKGDVPEGYKVSRKEKRNFPLILESPSPNQTSLYFCASCSANEKLFFGSGTQLSVL.

V is TRBV29-1 and J is TRBJ2-2, with D unclear. The CDR3 extends over 12 amino acids. Trimming took off 6 bases at V and 5 bases at J, with 10 bases between the two ends. CDR1 SQVTM and CDR2 ANQGSEA come from the germline V gene. The CDR3 DNA follows: TGCAGCGTGGTTCCACTTACCGGGGAGCTGTTTTTT. Translation gives CSVVPLTGELFF.

V and J are TRBV30 and TRBJ2-5; D might be TRBD1 (5 bases). The DNA matches TRBJ2-7 better at its end, which makes the J call doubtful. This CDR3 comprises 15 residues. Germline lookup yields CDR1 GTSNPN and CDR2 SVGIG (reference sequence). This CDR3 is CAWSVETASSYEQYF. As DNA, the CDR3 is TGTGCCTGGAGTGTAGAGACAGCTAGCTCCTACGAGCAGTACTTC.

This rearrangement joins TRBV10-2 to TRBJ2-7; no clear D. The germline V gene has CDR1 WSHSY and CDR2 SAAADI. The CDR3 covers 13 residues. V lost 7 bases to trimming and J lost 1 base, with 11 bases between them. DNA of the CDR3: TGCGCCAGCACCCCCCTCGTATCCTACGAGCAGTACTTC. Protein product: CASTPLVSYEQYF.

This clone was seen repeatedly, ten times or more. The CDR3 sequence is CASSSLLGTDTQYF. The CDR3 coding sequence is TGTGCCAGCAGCTCCCTCTTGGGCACAGATACGCAGTATTTT. The chain has TRBV11-2 and TRBJ2-3; D not certain. CDR3 length: 14 residues. Germline loops: CDR1 SGHAT, CDR2 FQNNGV. Deletions cut 4 bases from V and 1 base from J, with 9 bases between.

In this sample, this clone turned up once. This rearrangement joins TRBV9 to TRBJ2-2, with 14 bases lining up with TRBD2. With V trimmed by 4 bases and J by 8 bases, 7 bases remained unmatched. Germline V gene lookup returns CDR1 SGDLS and CDR2 YYNGEE. There are 16 residues in the CDR3. CDR3 coding DNA: TGTGCCAGCAGCCCTCGACTAGCGGGAGGGCGAGGGGAGCTGTTTTTT. Its translation: CASSPRLAGGRGELFF.

V gene TRBV7-6 combines with J gene TRBJ2-5, with 9 bases lining up with TRBD1. This CDR3 comprises 16 residues. Per the germline V gene, CDR1 is SGHVS and CDR2 is FNYEAQ. V lost 5 bases, J lost 5 bases, and 12 bases stayed unmatched. Here the CDR3 DNA reads TGTGCCAGCAGCCAGGGCGGGACAGGGACTTGGGAGACCCAGTACTTC. Translated: CASSQGGTGTWETQYF.

This clone was recorded a few times. The chain employs TRBV25-1 and TRBJ2-1; 8 nucleotides agree with TRBD2. V shed 5 bases, J shed 12 bases, and the junction held 12 bases outside the gene matches. The CDR3 runs 14 residues. Germline V CDR1 and CDR2: MGHDK, SYGVNS. The CDR3 bases are TGTGCCAGCAGTCATGTGTGGGCACGGGAGGGGCAGTTCTTC. Translating it yields CASSHVWAREGQFF.

This clone was counted only a few times. This chain uses TRBV10-2 with TRBJ1-1, with TRBD1 as a possible D gene (6 bases). Deletions cut 2 bases from V and 4 bases from J, with 20 bases between. The CDR3 length is 17 residues. Germline lookup yields CDR1 WSHSY and CDR2 SAAADI. The CDR3 DNA reads as TGCGCCAGCAGTGAGCATCCCTGGGGGCTAGATAGCACTGAAGCTTTCTTT. Amino acid sequence: CASSEHPWGLDSTEAFF.

A few counts support this clone. This chain uses TRBV7-8 with TRBJ1-1; no reliable D call. Germline CDR1 reads SGHVS; CDR2 reads FQNEAQ. The germline V and J ends were trimmed by 2 bases and 4 bases, with 11 bases remaining between them. The CDR3 totals 14 residues. CDR3 bases: TGTGCCAGCAGCTTAACGGCAGAGAGCACTGAAGCTTTCTTT. Translating gives CASSLTAESTEAFF.

The chain links TRBV29-1 to TRBJ2-1; 12 nucleotides line up with TRBD2. This CDR3 is built from 17 residues. Germline V gene lookup returns CDR1 SQVTM and CDR2 ANQGSEA. V trimming: 7 bases; J trimming: 4 bases; junction bases outside the gene matches: 14. CDR3 in amino acids: CSALMIPTSGSYNEQFF. The CDR3 nucleotides read TGCAGCGCCCTGATGATTCCGACTAGCGGGAGTTACAATGAGCAGTTCTTC.